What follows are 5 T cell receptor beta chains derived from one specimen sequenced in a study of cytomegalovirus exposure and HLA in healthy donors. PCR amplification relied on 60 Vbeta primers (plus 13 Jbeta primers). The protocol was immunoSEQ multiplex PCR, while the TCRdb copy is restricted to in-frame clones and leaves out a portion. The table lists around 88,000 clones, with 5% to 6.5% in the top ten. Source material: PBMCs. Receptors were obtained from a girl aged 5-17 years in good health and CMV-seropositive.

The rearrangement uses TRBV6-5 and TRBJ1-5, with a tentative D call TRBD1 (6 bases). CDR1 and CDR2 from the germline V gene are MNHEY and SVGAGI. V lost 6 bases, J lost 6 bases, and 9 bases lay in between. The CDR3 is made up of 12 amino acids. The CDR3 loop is CASRQGSQPQHF. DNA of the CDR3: TGTGCCAGCAGGCAGGGGAGTCAGCCCCAGCATTTT.

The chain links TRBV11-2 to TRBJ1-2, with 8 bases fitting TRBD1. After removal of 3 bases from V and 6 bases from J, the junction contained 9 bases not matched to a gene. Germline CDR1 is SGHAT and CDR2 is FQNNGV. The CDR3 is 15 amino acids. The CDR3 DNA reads TGTGCCAGCAGCTTGGGGACAGGTCTACTGGATGGCTACACCTTC. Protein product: CASSLGTGLLDGYTF.

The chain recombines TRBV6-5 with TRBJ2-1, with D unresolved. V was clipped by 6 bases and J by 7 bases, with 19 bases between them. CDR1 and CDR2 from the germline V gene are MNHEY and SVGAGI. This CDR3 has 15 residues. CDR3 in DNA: TGTGCCAGCAGCCCACCACGTTCGGTGCGGAATGAGCAGTTCTTC. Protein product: CASSPPRSVRNEQFF.

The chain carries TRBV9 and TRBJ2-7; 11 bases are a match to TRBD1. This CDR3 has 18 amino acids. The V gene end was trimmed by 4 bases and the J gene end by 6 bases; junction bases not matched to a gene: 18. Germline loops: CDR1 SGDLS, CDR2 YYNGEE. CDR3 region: CASSPSRPTDRGQSEQYF. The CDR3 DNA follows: TGTGCCAGCAGCCCAAGTCGACCGACGGACAGGGGGCAGAGCGAGCAGTACTTC.

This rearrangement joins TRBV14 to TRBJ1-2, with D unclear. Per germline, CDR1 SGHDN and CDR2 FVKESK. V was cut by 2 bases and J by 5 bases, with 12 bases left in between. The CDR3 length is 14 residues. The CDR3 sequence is CASSQWEGSYGYTF. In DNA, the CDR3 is TGTGCCAGCAGCCAATGGGAGGGCAGTTATGGCTACACCTTC.